Each of the 26 T cell receptor beta chains below was sequenced from the same sample in a study of T cell repertoires in aging, cancer and after chemotherapy. Peripheral blood genomic DNA, not sorted cells or RNA, was the template. A mixed TRB-A/B primer pool amplified rearranged TRB by multiplex touch-down PCR. TCRdb itself ran the multiplex PCR reads through MiXCR, one entry per CDR3 protein. Here the sample spans some 2,000 distinct CDR3 sequences, around 29% being singletons. What was sequenced was blood. The receptor source for this set is a human donor with a blood cancer. The donor label of this sample is uncertain.

The CDR3 DNA reads as TGTGCCAGTAGTATGTTCGGTCAGACCTCCTACGAGCAGTACTTC. Amino acids: CASSMFGQTSYEQYF. V is TRBV19 and J is TRBJ2-7; D unresolved. This CDR3 is built from 15 residues. V lost 3 bases to trimming and J lost 0 bases, with 12 bases between them. Germline lookup yields CDR1 LNHDA and CDR2 SQIVND (reference sequence).

This clonotype was seen only a few times. The chain recombines TRBV10-3 with TRBJ1-5; D call uncertain. There are 12 residues in the CDR3. The V end was cut by 2 bases, the J end by 3 bases, with 2 bases between. Germline CDR1 and CDR2: ENHRY and SYGVKD. The CDR3 coding sequence is TGTGCCATCAGTGAGCTCAATCAGCCCCAGCATTTT. Its protein product is CAISELNQPQHF.

This clonotype was picked up a small number of times. The CDR3 sequence: CATSRVAGSLSSYNSPLHF. The CDR3 DNA reads TGTGCCACCAGCAGAGTGGCAGGCTCCTTAAGCTCCTATAATTCACCCCTCCACTTT. The chain is built from TRBV15 and TRBJ1-6; no clear D. V was shortened by 1 base and J by 0 bases, with 16 bases between the two germline ends. The germline CDR1 and CDR2 sequences are LNHNV and YYDKDF (reference sequence). The CDR3 spans 19 residues.

There are a few counts of this clonotype. The chain carries TRBV12-3 or TRBV12-4 and TRBJ1-4; no reliable D call. V was clipped by 2 bases and J by 5 bases, with 9 bases between them. CDR3 size: 14 residues. The DNA of the CDR3 is TGTGCCAGCAGTTTACACGGAGGGAATGAAAAACTGTTTTTT. Its protein is CASSLHGGNEKLFF.

This clonotype occurred a few times. The chain has TRBV12-3 or TRBV12-4 and TRBJ1-5, with 7 bases aligning to TRBD1. The CDR3 covers 15 residues. Trimming at V came to 2 bases and at J to 7 bases, leaving 8 bases not matched to a gene. The DNA of the CDR3 is TGTGCCAGCAGTTTACAGGGGGTGGGTTTGCAGCCCCAGCATTTT. Its translation is CASSLQGVGLQPQHF.

This chain joins TRBV6-5 and TRBJ1-1; D is possibly TRBD1 (6 bases). The CDR3 spans 14 residues. Trimming took 5 bases from V and 2 from J, leaving 12 bases between them. The germline gives CDR1 MNHEY, CDR2 SVGAGI. The CDR3 reads CASSRQGLNTEAFF. CDR3 nucleotide sequence: TGTGCCAGCAGTCGCCAGGGGCTCAACACTGAAGCTTTCTTT.

The chain carries TRBV5-6 and TRBJ2-1; TRBD2 matches at 7 bases. V was clipped by 4 bases and J by 11 bases; unmatched bases: 21. The length of the CDR3 is 17 residues. CDR1 and CDR2 from the germline V gene are SGHDT and YYEEEE. This CDR3 reads CASSQTTGGGAQGKQFF. Here the CDR3 DNA reads TGTGCCAGCAGCCAAACAACGGGGGGAGGGGCGCAGGGTAAGCAGTTCTTC. The whole variable domain, remainder taken from reference TRBV5-6 and TRBJ2-1, is DAGVTQSPTHLIKTRGQQVTLRCSPKSGHDTVSWYQQALGQGPQFIFQYYEEEERQRGNFPDRFSGHQFPNYSSELNVNALLLGDSALYLCASSQTTGGGAQGKQFFGPGTRLTVL.

The rearrangement uses TRBV4-1 and TRBJ2-7, with D perhaps TRBD1 or TRBD2 (5 bases each). V was pared by 0 bases and J by 3 bases, with 9 bases between. The CDR3 spans 14 residues. Germline CDR1 and CDR2: MGHRA and YSYEKL. CDR3 protein: CASSQEGVNYEQYF. The DNA for the CDR3 is TGCGCCAGCAGCCAAGAGGGGGTTAACTACGAGCAGTACTTC.

This clonotype was observed a handful of times. The chain carries TRBV18 and TRBJ2-7; D possibly uses TRBD1 or TRBD2 (5 bases each). CDR1 is KGHSH, CDR2 LQKENI, per germline. Trimming stripped 5 bases from V and 3 bases from J, with 11 bases between. The CDR3 is 13 amino acids. The CDR3 sequence is CASSKGRDYEQYF. CDR3 bases: TGTGCCAGCTCAAAGGGACGGGACTACGAGCAGTACTTC.

This clonotype has only a few counts. This chain connects TRBV6-6 to TRBJ2-3; TRBD1 agrees at 8 bases. This CDR3 spans 16 amino acids. J was trimmed by 2 bases and V by 6 bases; bases with no gene match: 10. Germline V gives CDR1 MNHNY, CDR2 SVGAGI (reference sequence). The CDR3 coding sequence is TGTGCCAGCAGCTACCCGGACAGGGATCCCACAGATACGCAGTATTTT. Its protein is CASSYPDRDPTDTQYF.

The chain carries TRBV5-8 and TRBJ2-3; D is unclear. Between the trimmed V and J ends, which lost 1 base and 5 bases, there was a span of 5 bases. Germline CDR1 and CDR2: SGHTS and YDEGEE. This CDR3 has 12 residues. This chain's CDR3 is CASSLLLDTQYF. In DNA form, the CDR3 reads TGTGCCAGCAGCTTGCTCCTAGATACGCAGTATTTT. Full variable domain (remainder filled in from reference TRBV5-8 and TRBJ2-3): EAGVTQSPTHLIKTRGQQATLRCSPISGHTSVYWYQQALGLGLQFLLWYDEGEERNRGNFPPRFSGRQFPNYSSELNVNALELEDSALYLCASSLLLDTQYFGPGTRLTVL.

CDR3 nucleotide sequence: TGCAGTGCTACCCAGGGGGGAGGGCCAAGGGGCGGGGAGCTGTTTTTT. It translates to CSATQGGGPRGGELFF. J is TRBJ2-2 and V is TRBV20-1, with D perhaps assigned TRBD1 or TRBD2 (7 bases each). The CDR3 loop spans 16 amino acids. Germline V CDR1 and CDR2: DFQATT, SNEGSKA (reference sequence). The V gene lost 4 bases and the J gene lost 7 bases, with 22 bases spanning the gap.

A few counts support this clonotype. The V and J genes are TRBV6-1 and TRBJ2-1, with 9 bases identical to TRBD1. Per the germline V gene, CDR1 is MNHNS and CDR2 is SASEGT. Trimming removed 7 bases from V and 4 bases from J; junction bases left unmatched: 5. The CDR3 has 14 amino acids. Here the CDR3 reads CASKGGTGYNEQFF. Here the CDR3 DNA reads TGTGCCAGCAAAGGAGGGACAGGGTACAATGAGCAGTTCTTC.

By proportion, this clonotype is medium-sized. The chain has TRBV18 and TRBJ2-3; the D is unclear. The V end lost 2 bases, the J end lost 0 bases, and 15 bases lay between the germline ends. This CDR3 contains 17 residues. CDR1 and CDR2 (germline): KGHSH, LQKENI. This chain's CDR3 is CASSPRQPRLSTDTQYF. CDR3 coding DNA: TGTGCCAGCTCACCAAGGCAGCCCAGACTTAGCACAGATACGCAGTATTTT.

V is TRBV5-6 and J is TRBJ2-5; 8 nucleotides align to TRBD2. The length of the CDR3 is 16 residues. The V gene end was trimmed by 4 bases and the J gene end by 5 bases; junction bases not matched to a gene: 13. Germline V lookup: CDR1 SGHDT, CDR2 YYEEEE. CDR3 nucleotide sequence: TGTGCCAGCAGCCCAAGGGATCTGGCGGGGGGCGAGACCCAGTACTTC. Amino acids: CASSPRDLAGGETQYF.

The chain links TRBV5-6 to TRBJ2-7, with D hard to call. This CDR3 comprises 15 residues. V was cut by 0 bases and J by 3 bases, with 13 bases left in between. Looked up from germline, CDR1 is SGHDT and CDR2 is YYEEEE. The CDR3 here is CASSLVKNTNYEQYF. For the CDR3, the DNA is TGTGCCAGCAGCTTGGTCAAGAATACAAACTACGAGCAGTACTTC.

The chain joins TRBV13 to TRBJ2-1; 10 bases agree with TRBD2. J lost 10 bases, V lost 4 bases, and 10 bases had no gene match. Germline V gives CDR1 PRHDT, CDR2 FYEKMQ (reference sequence). The CDR3 is 15 residues long. CDR3 nucleotides: TGTGCCAGCAGCTCTGCCCTAGCGGGGGCAGGGGAGCAGTTCTTC. Translation gives CASSSALAGAGEQFF.

This clonotype is judged medium-sized (0.01 to 0.1%). V and J are TRBV15 and TRBJ2-5; 8 positions match TRBD2. This CDR3 comprises 14 residues. Germline CDR1 LNHNV, CDR2 YYDKDF (reference sequence). The trim removed 3 bases at V and 1 base at J, leaving 1 base unmatched. CDR3 DNA sequence: TGTGCCACCAGCAGGACTAGCGCCCAAGAGACCCAGTACTTC. Amino acids: CATSRTSAQETQYF.

V and J are TRBV18 and TRBJ1-1, with no clear D. CDR3 length equals 16 residues. V gave up 3 bases and J gave up 3 bases, with 17 bases separating them. Germline V lookup: CDR1 KGHSH, CDR2 LQKENI. The CDR3 DNA sequence: TGTGCCAGCTCACCGTTCCGAGCGAACCGGGACACTGAAGCTTTCTTT. This sequence encodes CASSPFRANRDTEAFF.

V and J are TRBV5-6 and TRBJ1-2; 7 bases agree with TRBD1. V lost 2 bases and J lost 1; bases outside the gene matches: 5. The CDR3 has 15 amino acids. Germline V gene lookup returns CDR1 SGHDT and CDR2 YYEEEE. The CDR3 is CASSLSGQLNYGYTF. The DNA of the CDR3 is TGTGCCAGCAGCTTATCGGGACAGCTTAACTATGGCTACACCTTC.

This clonotype ranks as medium-sized. This sequence joins TRBV29-1 and TRBJ2-5; D not resolved. The germline V gene has CDR1 SQVTM and CDR2 ANQGSEA. The CDR3 contains 11 residues. Trimming stripped 6 bases from V and 4 bases from J, with 9 bases between. The CDR3 loop reads CSVTPLETQYF. In nucleotides, the CDR3 is TGCAGCGTAACACCCCTAGAGACCCAGTACTTC.

This clonotype is medium-sized within its sample. V and J are TRBV19 and TRBJ2-2; D might be TRBD1 or TRBD2, each matching 7 bases. Germline lookup yields CDR1 LNHDA and CDR2 SQIVND (reference sequence). The CDR3 extends over 15 amino acids. The ends were cut back, 4 bases at V and 7 bases at J, with 16 bases in the middle. CDR3 sequence reads: CASSTGGVQGGELFF. Here the CDR3 DNA reads TGTGCCAGTAGTACAGGGGGGGTTCAAGGCGGGGAGCTGTTTTTT.

Points on this clonotype: A read error may be the cause here, since a much bigger clone is one base away. The CDR3 sequence is CAGSFASGRGDSPLHF. The DNA of the CDR3 is TGTGCCGGCAGCTTTGCGTCGGGACGAGGGGATTCACCCCTCCACTTT. The chain has TRBV11-2 and TRBJ1-6, with D possibly TRBD1 on 5 matching bases. Germline V gene lookup returns CDR1 SGHAT and CDR2 FQNNGV. The CDR3 has 16 residues.

V and J are TRBV12-3 or TRBV12-4 and TRBJ2-7; D is undetermined. This CDR3 contains 13 residues. Between the trimmed V and J ends, which lost 1 base and 2 bases, there was a span of 6 bases. CDR3 sequence (DNA): TGTGCCAGCAGTTTAGGACTGACCTACGAGCAGTACTTC. Protein product: CASSLGLTYEQYF.

The gene calls are TRBV30 and TRBJ2-7; D not certain. The CDR3 has 14 residues. Germline V gene lookup returns CDR1 GTSNPN and CDR2 SVGIG (reference sequence). Trimming shortened V by 5 bases and J by 0 bases, and 14 bases separated the two germline ends. CDR3 sequence reads: CAWDTGTLSYEQYF. Written as DNA, the CDR3 is TGTGCCTGGGACACGGGCACCCTCTCCTACGAGCAGTACTTC.

In its sample, this clonotype is medium-sized. The CDR3 here is CASSSLTSGGPNTGELFF. In nucleotides, the CDR3 is TGTGCCAGCAGTTCCCTGACTAGCGGGGGACCGAACACCGGGGAGCTGTTTTTT. J is TRBJ2-2 and V is TRBV7-9, with TRBD2 matching 12 bases. The length of the CDR3 is 18 residues. Looked up from germline, CDR1 is SEHNR and CDR2 is FQNEAQ (reference sequence). Unmatched junction bases numbered 8, after V lost 6 bases and J lost 0 bases.